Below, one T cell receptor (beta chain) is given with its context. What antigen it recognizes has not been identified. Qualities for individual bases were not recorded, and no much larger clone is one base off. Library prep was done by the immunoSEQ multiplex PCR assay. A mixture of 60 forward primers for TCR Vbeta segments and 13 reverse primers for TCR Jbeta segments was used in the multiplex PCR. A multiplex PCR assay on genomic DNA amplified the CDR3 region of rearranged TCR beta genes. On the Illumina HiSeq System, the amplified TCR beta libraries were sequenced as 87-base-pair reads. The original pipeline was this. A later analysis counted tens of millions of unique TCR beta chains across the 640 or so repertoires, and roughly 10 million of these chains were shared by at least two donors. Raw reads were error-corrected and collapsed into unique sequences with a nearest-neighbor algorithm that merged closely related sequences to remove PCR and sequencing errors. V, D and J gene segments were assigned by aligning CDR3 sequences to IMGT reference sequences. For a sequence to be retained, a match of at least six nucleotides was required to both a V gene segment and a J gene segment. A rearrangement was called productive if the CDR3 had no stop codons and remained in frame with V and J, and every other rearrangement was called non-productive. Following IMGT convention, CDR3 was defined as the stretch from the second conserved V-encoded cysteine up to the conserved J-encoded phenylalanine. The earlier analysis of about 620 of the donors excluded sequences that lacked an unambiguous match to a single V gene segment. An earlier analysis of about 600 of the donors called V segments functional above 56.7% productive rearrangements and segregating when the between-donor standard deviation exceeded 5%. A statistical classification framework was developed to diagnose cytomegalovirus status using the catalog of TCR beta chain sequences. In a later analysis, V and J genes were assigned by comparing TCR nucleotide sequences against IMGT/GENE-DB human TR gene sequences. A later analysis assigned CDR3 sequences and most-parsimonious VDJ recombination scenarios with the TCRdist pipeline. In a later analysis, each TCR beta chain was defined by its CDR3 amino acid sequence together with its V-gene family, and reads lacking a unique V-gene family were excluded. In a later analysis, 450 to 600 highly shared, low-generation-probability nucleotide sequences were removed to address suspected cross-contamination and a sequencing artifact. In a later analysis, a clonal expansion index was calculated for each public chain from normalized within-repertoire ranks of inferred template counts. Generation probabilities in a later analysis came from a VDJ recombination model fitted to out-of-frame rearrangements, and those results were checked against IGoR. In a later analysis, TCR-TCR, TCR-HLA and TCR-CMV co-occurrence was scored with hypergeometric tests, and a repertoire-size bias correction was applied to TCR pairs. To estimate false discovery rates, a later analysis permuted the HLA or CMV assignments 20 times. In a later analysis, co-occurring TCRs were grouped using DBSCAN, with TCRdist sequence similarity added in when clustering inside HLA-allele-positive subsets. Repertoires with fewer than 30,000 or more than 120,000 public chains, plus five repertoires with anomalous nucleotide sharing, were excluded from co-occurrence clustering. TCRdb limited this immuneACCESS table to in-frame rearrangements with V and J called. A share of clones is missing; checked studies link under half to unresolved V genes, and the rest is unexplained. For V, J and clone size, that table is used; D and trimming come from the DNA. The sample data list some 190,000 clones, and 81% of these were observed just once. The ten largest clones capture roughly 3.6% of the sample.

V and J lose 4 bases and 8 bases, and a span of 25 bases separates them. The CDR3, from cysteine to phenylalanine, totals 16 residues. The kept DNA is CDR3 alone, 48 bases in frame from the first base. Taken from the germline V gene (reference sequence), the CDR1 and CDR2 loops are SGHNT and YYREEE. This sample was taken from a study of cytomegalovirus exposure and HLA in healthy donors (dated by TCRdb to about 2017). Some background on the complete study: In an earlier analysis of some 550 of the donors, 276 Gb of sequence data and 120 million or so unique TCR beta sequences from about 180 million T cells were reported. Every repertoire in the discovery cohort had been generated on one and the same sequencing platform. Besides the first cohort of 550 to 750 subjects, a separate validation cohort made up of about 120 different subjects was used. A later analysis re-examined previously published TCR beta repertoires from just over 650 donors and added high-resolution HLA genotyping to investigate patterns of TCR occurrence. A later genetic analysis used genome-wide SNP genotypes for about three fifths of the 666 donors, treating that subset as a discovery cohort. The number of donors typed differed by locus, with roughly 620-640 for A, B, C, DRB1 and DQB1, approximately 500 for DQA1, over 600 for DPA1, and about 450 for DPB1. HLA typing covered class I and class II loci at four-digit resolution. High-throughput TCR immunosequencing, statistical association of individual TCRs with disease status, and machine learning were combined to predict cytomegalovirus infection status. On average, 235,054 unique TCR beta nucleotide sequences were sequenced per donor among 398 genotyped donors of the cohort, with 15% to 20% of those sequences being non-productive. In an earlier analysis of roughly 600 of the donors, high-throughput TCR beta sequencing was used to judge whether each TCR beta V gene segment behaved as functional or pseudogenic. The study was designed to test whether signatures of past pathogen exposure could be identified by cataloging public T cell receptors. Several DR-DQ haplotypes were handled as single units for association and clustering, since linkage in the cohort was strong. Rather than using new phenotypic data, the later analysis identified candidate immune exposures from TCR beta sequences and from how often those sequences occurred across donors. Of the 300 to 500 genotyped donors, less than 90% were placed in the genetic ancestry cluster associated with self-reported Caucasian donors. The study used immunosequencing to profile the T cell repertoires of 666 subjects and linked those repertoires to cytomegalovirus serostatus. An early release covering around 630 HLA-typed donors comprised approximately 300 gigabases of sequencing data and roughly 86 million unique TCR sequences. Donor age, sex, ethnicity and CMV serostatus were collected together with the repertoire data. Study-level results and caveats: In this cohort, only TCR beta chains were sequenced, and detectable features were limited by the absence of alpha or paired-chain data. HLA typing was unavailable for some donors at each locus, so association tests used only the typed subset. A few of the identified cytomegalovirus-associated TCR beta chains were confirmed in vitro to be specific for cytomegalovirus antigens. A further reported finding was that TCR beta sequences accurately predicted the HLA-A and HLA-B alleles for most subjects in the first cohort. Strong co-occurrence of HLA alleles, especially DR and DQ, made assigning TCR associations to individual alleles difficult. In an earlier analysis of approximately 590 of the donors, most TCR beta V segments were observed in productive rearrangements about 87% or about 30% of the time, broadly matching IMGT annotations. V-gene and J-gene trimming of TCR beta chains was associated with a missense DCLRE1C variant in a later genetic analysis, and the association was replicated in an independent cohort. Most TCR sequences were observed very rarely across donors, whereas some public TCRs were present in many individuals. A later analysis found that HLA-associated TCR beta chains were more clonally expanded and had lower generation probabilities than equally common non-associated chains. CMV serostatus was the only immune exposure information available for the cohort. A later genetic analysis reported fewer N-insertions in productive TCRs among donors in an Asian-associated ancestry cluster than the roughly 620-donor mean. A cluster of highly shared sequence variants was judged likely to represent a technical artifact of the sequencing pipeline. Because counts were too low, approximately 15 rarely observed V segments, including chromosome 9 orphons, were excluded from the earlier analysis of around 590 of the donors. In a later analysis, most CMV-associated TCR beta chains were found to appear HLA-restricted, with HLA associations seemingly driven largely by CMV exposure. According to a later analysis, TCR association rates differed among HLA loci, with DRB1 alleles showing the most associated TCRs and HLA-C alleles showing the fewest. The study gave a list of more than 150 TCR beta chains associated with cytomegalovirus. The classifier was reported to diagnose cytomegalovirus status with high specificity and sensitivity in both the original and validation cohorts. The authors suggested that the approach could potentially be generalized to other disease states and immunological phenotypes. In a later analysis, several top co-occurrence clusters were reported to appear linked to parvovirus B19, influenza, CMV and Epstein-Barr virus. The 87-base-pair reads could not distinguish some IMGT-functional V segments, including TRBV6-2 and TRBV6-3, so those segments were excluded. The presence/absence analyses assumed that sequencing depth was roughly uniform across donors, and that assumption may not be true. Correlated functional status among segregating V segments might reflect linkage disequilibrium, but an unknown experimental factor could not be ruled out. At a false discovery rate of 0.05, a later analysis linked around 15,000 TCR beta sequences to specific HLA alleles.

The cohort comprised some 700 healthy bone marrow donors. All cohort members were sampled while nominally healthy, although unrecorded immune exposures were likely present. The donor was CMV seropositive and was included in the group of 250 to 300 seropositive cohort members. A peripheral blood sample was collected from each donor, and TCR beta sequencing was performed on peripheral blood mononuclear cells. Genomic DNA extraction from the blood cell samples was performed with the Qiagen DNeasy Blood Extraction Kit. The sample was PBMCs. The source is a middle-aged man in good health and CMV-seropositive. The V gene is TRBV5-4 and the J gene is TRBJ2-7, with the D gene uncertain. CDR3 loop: CASSQEPVSEPAKQYF. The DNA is TGTGCCAGCAGCCAAGAGCCCGTCAGCGAGCCCGCCAAGCAGTACTTC.